This T cell receptor (beta chain) came from a study of blood T cell repertoires in COVID-19. The overall study: There were acute and convalescent COVID-19 samples, and they came from the United States, Italy and Spain. Sample material is recorded as cDNA or gDNA derived from T cells, B-cell-depleted T cells, or PBMCs.

Germline CDR1 reads SGHTS; CDR2 reads YDEGEE. The J segment lost 3 bases and the V segment lost 2 bases, leaving 3 bases of the junction unmatched. This CDR3 spans 15 amino acids. The table came from immunoSEQ multiplex PCR; TCRdb's copy has only in-frame clones and leaves some out. The sample includes around 300,000 clones, about 89% of them seen just once. This clone came up once. The sample was PBMCs or T cells enriched from blood (not recorded which). The V call is TRBV5-8, the J call TRBJ1-5; TRBD1 aligns across 9 bases. The receptor comes from a woman aged 40 to 50 who had recovered from COVID-19. The CDR3 is CASSFGTGYNQPQHF. In DNA form, the CDR3 reads TGTGCCAGCAGCTTCGGGACAGGGTACAATCAGCCCCAGCATTTT.